This TCR beta chain originates from a study of cytomegalovirus exposure and HLA in healthy donors. About the research overall: Both the 120 or so validation repertoires and the roughly 620 first-cohort repertoires used the same platform, as reported by a later analysis.

Measured with immunoSEQ multiplex PCR; TCRdb has only the in-frame clones, and not every one. The profile shows some 240,000 clones, around 86% of them singletons. Only a few counts were recorded for this clone. Its antigen is not identified. Germline V CDR1 and CDR2: MGHRA, YSYEKL. The V end was cut by 0 bases, the J end by 6 bases, with 11 bases between. This CDR3 contains 14 residues. Study-wide points: Among TCR sequences, most were rare, though some public TCRs appeared in many donors. Some TCR beta chains (about 170 of them) were listed as cytomegalovirus-associated. In vitro experiments confirmed that three CMV-associated chains were specific for CMV antigens.

The chain is built from TRBV4-1 and TRBJ1-1; no firm D call. The receptor was derived from a woman aged 30 to 39 in good health and CMV-seropositive. The sequenced sample consisted of PBMCs. As DNA, the CDR3 is TGCGCCAGCAGCCAAGATTTCGGGTGGGCTGAAGCTTTCTTT. This encodes CASSQDFGWAEAFF.